This T cell receptor beta chain was profiled in a study of glioma-infiltrating T cells after dendritic cell vaccination. As for the study in general: Samples are from glioblastoma patients in Phase I and II dendritic cell vaccine trials. General observations from the study: Higher TCR clonality did not directly relate to longer survival. Few patients contributed both blood and tumor specimens.

None of the glioblastoma patients had an isocitrate dehydrogenase mutation. Assay used: immunoSEQ multiplex PCR; TCRdb lists only in-frame clones, some missing. The data show roughly 70,000 clones, 82% seen once. This clone was seen a single time. No antigen is known for it. The germline gives CDR1 MNHEY, CDR2 SMNVEV (reference sequence). The V end was cut by 1 base, the J end by 0 bases, with 10 bases between. This CDR3 comprises 16 residues. The TCR originated in a human donor with glioblastoma. This chain links TRBV27 with TRBJ1-5, with D possibly TRBD1 on 5 matching bases. The sample in question was blood, obtained before dendritic cell vaccination. In nucleotides, the CDR3 is TGTGCCAGCAGTTTATTGGGGCAGGCTAGCAATCAGCCCCAGCATTTT. Translation gives CASSLLGQASNQPQHF.